The present TCR beta chain was sequenced within a study of control samples from healthy donors and cancer patients. TCRdb's table, derived via immunoSEQ multiplex PCR, lists solely in-frame clones and lacks some. Of some 90,000 clones listed, approximately 93% are singletons. Trimming took 3 bases from V and 0 from J, leaving 18 bases between them. The CDR3 is 17 residues long. This chain uses TRBV23-1 with TRBJ2-7; TRBD1 or TRBD2 may be the D gene (6 bases each). TRBV23-1 is identified as an open reading frame with a role that is uncertain. The clonotype comes from a woman younger than 45 in good health. The specimen sequenced was blood. CDR3 residues: CASSHLGGGLFSYEQYF. In DNA, the CDR3 is TGCGCCAGCAGTCATCTTGGTGGGGGGCTATTCTCCTACGAGCAGTACTTC.